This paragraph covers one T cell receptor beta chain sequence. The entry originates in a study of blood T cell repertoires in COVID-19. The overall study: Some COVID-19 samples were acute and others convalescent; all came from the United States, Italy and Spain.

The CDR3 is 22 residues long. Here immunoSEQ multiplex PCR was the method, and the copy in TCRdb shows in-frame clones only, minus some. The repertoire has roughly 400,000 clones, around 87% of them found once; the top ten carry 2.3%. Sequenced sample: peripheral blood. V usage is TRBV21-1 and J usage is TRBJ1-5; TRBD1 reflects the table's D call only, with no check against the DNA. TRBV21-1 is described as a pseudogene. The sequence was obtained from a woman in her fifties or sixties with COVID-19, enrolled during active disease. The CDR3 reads CASSFLRCPGQGRMLVGQPQHF. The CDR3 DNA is TGTGCCAGCAGCTTCCTCCGATGTCCGGGACAGGGAAGGATGCTAGTTGGTCAGCCCCAGCATTTT.